Below, 11 T cell receptor beta chains from the same sample are listed, as sequenced in a study of T cells in Graves' hyperthyroidism and ophthalmopathy. Amplified TCR beta CDR3 regions derived from RNA transcripts. The HTBI primer set served for first-round RT-PCR of the TCR CDR3. TCRdb itself ran the multiplex PCR reads through MiXCR, one entry per CDR3 protein. The sample yields 300,000 to 450,000 distinct CDR3 sequences, 15% to 17% seen once. The sample comprised blood. The origin of the receptors is a woman aged 18-35 years with Graves' hyperthyroidism that later progressed to Graves' ophthalmopathy.

Notes on this clonotype: A single base separates this from a much larger clone, so it may be a read error. The final CDR3 position lacks the conserved phenylalanine or tryptophan, pointing to a likely read error. The J gene is TRBJ2-1, the V gene TRBV2; D uncertain. Germline V gene lookup returns CDR1 SNHLY and CDR2 FYNNEI. This CDR3 comprises 15 residues. Trimming left V 3 bases short and J 0 bases short, with 9 bases between. The CDR3 protein is CASSDVLSSYNEQFS. The CDR3 region has the DNA TGTGCCAGCAGTGATGTTCTCAGCTCCTACAATGAGCAGTTCTCC.

This rearrangement joins TRBV4-1 to TRBJ2-1, with 9 bases aligning to TRBD2. The CDR3 consists of 17 residues. Trimming at V came to 3 bases and at J to 0 bases, leaving 6 bases not matched to a gene. Germline V gene data show CDR1 as MGHRA and CDR2 as YSYEKL. CDR3 loop: CASSQGIAGVSYNEQFF. CDR3 DNA: TGCGCCAGCAGCCAGGGAATAGCGGGAGTCTCCTACAATGAGCAGTTCTTC.

The sample holds many counts of this clonotype. The chain combines TRBV6-5 with TRBJ2-7, with 10 positions matching TRBD1. V lost 0 bases and J lost 4; bases outside the gene matches: 12. CDR3 size: 18 residues. From germline, CDR1 is MNHEY and CDR2 SVGAGI. The CDR3 is CASSYSTTSTGGIYEQYF. Here the CDR3 DNA reads TGTGCCAGCAGTTACTCCACCACTTCGACAGGGGGCATATACGAGCAGTACTTC.

This clonotype was seen repeatedly, ten times or more. The V and J genes are TRBV7-2 and TRBJ2-5, with D perhaps TRBD2 (5 bases). CDR1 is SGHTA, CDR2 FQGNSA, per germline. The V end was cut by 1 base, the J end by 2 bases, with 11 bases between. This CDR3 region has 15 residues. CDR3 protein: CASSLGVQRQETQYF. CDR3 nucleotides: TGTGCCAGCAGCTTAGGCGTCCAGCGGCAAGAGACCCAGTACTTC.

The table lists this clonotype with many counts. The chain couples TRBV28 to TRBJ2-7; 16 positions agree with TRBD2. The V gene's germline CDR1 is MDHEN and CDR2 SYDVKM. The CDR3 runs to 18 residues. The junction had 14 bases not matched to a gene; V was cut back by 6 bases and J by 6 bases. CDR3 sequence (DNA): TGTGCCAGCAGCCTCGGGACTAGCGGGAGGGCGGCGGCAGTCGAGCAGTACTTC. It translates to CASSLGTSGRAAAVEQYF.

This clonotype was recorded at least ten times. The chain joins TRBV28 to TRBJ2-7, with TRBD2 identical over 12 bases. The CDR3 runs 14 residues. Germline trimming cut 6 bases from V and 4 bases from J; bases unmatched to any gene: 4. Germline V lookup: CDR1 MDHEN, CDR2 SYDVKM. CDR3 loop: CASRPTSGRYEQYF. CDR3 sequence (DNA): TGTGCCAGCAGGCCTACTAGCGGGAGGTACGAGCAGTACTTC.

V and J are TRBV5-8 and TRBJ2-5; the match to TRBD2 covers 9 bases. Trimming took 4 bases from V and 3 from J; bases not matched to a gene: 7. Germline V lookup: CDR1 SGHTS, CDR2 YDEGEE. The CDR3 is made up of 15 amino acids. For the CDR3, the DNA is TGTGCCAGCAGCGCTACGCTAGCGGGGAAAGAGACCCAGTACTTC. Translated: CASSATLAGKETQYF.

This chain links TRBV19 with TRBJ1-5; D remains ambiguous. V was pared by 1 base and J by 5 bases, with 18 bases between. The CDR3 is 17 amino acids. Germline CDR1 LNHDA, CDR2 SQIVND (reference sequence). The CDR3 here is CASSIGRPIKPHQPQHF. The CDR3 region has the DNA TGTGCCAGTAGTATAGGTCGCCCTATCAAGCCCCATCAGCCCCAGCATTTT.

This clonotype was recorded at least ten times. The chain is built from TRBV7-9 and TRBJ1-1, with TRBD1 identical over 9 bases. After removal of 5 bases from V and 1 base from J, the junction contained 11 bases not matched to a gene. The CDR3 runs 17 residues. Germline CDR1 SEHNR, CDR2 FQNEAQ (reference sequence). CDR3 in amino acids: CASSQRPGTGTNTEAFF. The CDR3 nucleotides are TGTGCCAGCAGCCAACGTCCCGGGACAGGGACGAACACTGAAGCTTTCTTT.

Details on this clonotype: Since no conserved phenylalanine or tryptophan closes the CDR3, a read error is the likely cause. The rearrangement uses TRBV25-1 and TRBJ2-5; D unresolved. V lost 6 bases to trimming and J lost 1 base, with 9 bases between them. This CDR3 spans 13 amino acids. Germline CDR1 reads MGHDK; CDR2 reads SYGVNS. The CDR3 loop is CASRPILQETQYS. The CDR3, as DNA: TGTGCCAGCAGACCGATACTCCAAGAGACCCAGTACTCC.

Comment on this clonotype: This may be a read error: a much more frequent sequence differs by one nucleotide. The J gene is TRBJ2-1, the V gene TRBV20-1; TRBD2 matches at 8 bases. This CDR3 comprises 14 residues. Germline lookup yields CDR1 DFQATT and CDR2 SNEGSKA (reference sequence). The CDR3 coding sequence is TGCAGGGGGGGTATCGGGAGGGGGAGGAATGAGCAGTTCTTC. This codes for CRGGIGRGRNEQFF.